This is a list of T cell receptor beta chains from one sample in a study of cytomegalovirus exposure and HLA in healthy donors. TCRdb's table, derived via immunoSEQ multiplex PCR, lists solely in-frame clones and lacks some. The sample lists around 180,000 clones, over 60% occurring once. Input material: PBMCs. The receptors were gathered from a woman between 35 and 50 years old in good health and CMV-seronegative. Both conserved end residues are part of each CDR3. The order of the fields is D gene, clone size, V gene, J gene, CDR3 DNA, CDR3 protein. D genes are given only for firm matches. Some rows mark clone size as missing; the rest say once, few, many or name a class of expanded clone.

>NA|NA|TRBV13|TRBJ2-1
TGTGCCAGCAGCTTCGGTGATGAGCAGTTCTTC
CASSFGDEQFF
>NA|once|TRBV19|TRBJ2-1
TGTGCCAGTAGTATTAAGGACTATTTAAGGAATGAGCAGTTCTTC
CASSIKDYLRNEQFF
>NA|NA|TRBV7-6|TRBJ1-2
TGTGCCAGCAGCTTAGCGTCCAGGGGTGGCTACACCTTC
CASSLASRGGYTF
>TRBD2|once|TRBV5-1|TRBJ2-1
TGCGCCAGCAGCTTGGGGCTAGCGGCCTTTAATGAGCAGTTCTTC
CASSLGLAAFNEQFF
>TRBD2|NA|TRBV5-6|TRBJ2-2
TGTGCCAGCAGTCGACTAGCGGGAAAGAACACCGGGGAGCTGTTTTTT
CASSRLAGKNTGELFF
>NA|NA|TRBV30|TRBJ2-7
TGTGCCTGGAGCCCCGGAGCGTTCACCTACGAGCAGTACTTC
CAWSPGAFTYEQYF
>TRBD2|NA|TRBV6-5|TRBJ2-5
TGTGCCAGTAGTAGCGGGAGGGCGATGGGCCAGTACTTC
CASSSGRAMGQYF
>TRBD1|NA|TRBV5-1|TRBJ2-1
TGCGCCAGCAGCGCTTCCGGGACAGGGGGCTCTGAAGAGCAGTTCTTC
CASSASGTGGSEEQFF
>NA|NA|TRBV6-5|TRBJ1-3
TGTGCCATAAGACCTACAGTGACCTCTGGAAACACCATATATTTT
CAIRPTVTSGNTIYF
>TRBD2|NA|TRBV19|TRBJ2-1
TGTGCCAGTAGTCTCAAATTAGCGGGATCAACCACGAGCTCCTACAATGAGCAGTTCTTC
CASSLKLAGSTTSSYNEQFF
>NA|NA|TRBV30|TRBJ1-2
TGTGCCTGGAGCCCAGGGCGGGGGTCCTATGGCTACACCTTC
CAWSPGRGSYGYTF
>NA|few|TRBV21-1|TRBJ1-4
TGTGCCAGCAGCAAATCTACAGGCTGGGATCAGAATGAAAAACTGTTTTTT
CASSKSTGWDQNEKLFF
>TRBD2|NA|TRBV5-5|TRBJ2-1
TGTGCCAGCAGCTTAGCGGGAGTGGAGGGCAATGAGCAGTTCTTC
CASSLAGVEGNEQFF
>TRBD1|NA|TRBV19|TRBJ2-1
TGTGCCAGTTCCTCTCGGGACAGAAACAATGAGCAGTTCTTC
CASSSRDRNNEQFF
>NA|once|TRBV20-1|TRBJ2-1
TGCAGTTCTTACACCTACAATGAGCAGTTCTTC
CSSYTYNEQFF
>NA|NA|TRBV4-3|TRBJ2-6
TGCGCCAGCAGCCAAGCGGCGGGGGCCTCGGGGGCCAACGTCCTGACTTTC
CASSQAAGASGANVLTF
>NA|NA|TRBV7-2|TRBJ2-1
TGTGCCAGCACCTTCGGCTCGGGGGTTGAGCAGTTCTTC
CASTFGSGVEQFF
>NA|NA|TRBV2|TRBJ1-1
TGTGCCAGCAGCCCCGCCCGGGTGGGTATAAACACTGAAGCTTTCTTT
CASSPARVGINTEAFF
>NA|NA|TRBV28|TRBJ2-3
TGTGCCAGCAGTTTGGGCGGGGTCGGCACAGATACGCAGTATTTT
CASSLGGVGTDTQYF
>NA|NA|TRBV19|TRBJ2-1
TGTGCCAGTAGTACGCGGGATTCTCCCACCGATGAGCAGTTCTTC
CASSTRDSPTDEQFF
>TRBD2|few|TRBV9|TRBJ2-1
TGTGCCAGCAGCCGAGACCTAGCGGGCGGTCGCAATGAGCAGTTCTTC
CASSRDLAGGRNEQFF
>NA|once|TRBV6-1|TRBJ1-1
TGTGCCAGCAGTGATAGGGGAAGAACTGAAGCTTTCTTT
CASSDRGRTEAFF
>TRBD2|NA|TRBV19|TRBJ2-5
TGTGCCAGTAGTCCCTTACACAGCGGGAGGGCCAGTGAGACCCAGTACTTC
CASSPLHSGRASETQYF
>TRBD1|NA|TRBV5-6|TRBJ2-3
TGTGCCAGCAGCTGGGACAGGGATAGCACAGATACGCAGTATTTT
CASSWDRDSTDTQYF
>TRBD1|NA|TRBV5-1|TRBJ2-7
TGCGCCAGCAGCTGGACAGGAGCCTACGAGCAGTACTTC
CASSWTGAYEQYF
>NA|NA|TRBV6-1|TRBJ2-3
TGTGCCAGCAGTGAAGCCCGAGATACGCAGTATTTT
CASSEARDTQYF
>NA|once|TRBV6-6|TRBJ2-7
TGTGCCAGCAGCTCCCAGTACGAGCAGTACTTC
CASSSQYEQYF
>TRBD2|NA|TRBV11-3|TRBJ2-1
TGTGCCAGCAGCTTAGAGGCGGGACTAGCGGGAGGGCACGTCTACAATGAGCAGTTCTTC
CASSLEAGLAGGHVYNEQFF
>NA|NA|TRBV11-3|TRBJ2-1
TGTGCCAGCAGCCACGCGACATACAATGAGCAGTTCTTC
CASSHATYNEQFF
>NA|NA|TRBV11-3|TRBJ1-2
TGTGCCAGCAGCGGCGGGGGGAACTATGGCTACACCTTC
CASSGGGNYGYTF
>NA|once|TRBV21-1|TRBJ2-3
TGTGCCAGCAGCAAAAGCCCTAGCGGCCTTCGGGGGGCGCCGCAGTATTTT
CASSKSPSGLRGAPQYF
>TRBD1|NA|TRBV15|TRBJ1-5
TGTGCCACCAGCAGGGAGACAGGGTGGAGCAATCAGCCCCAGCATTTT
CATSRETGWSNQPQHF
>NA|NA|TRBV19|TRBJ1-2
TGTGCCAGTAGTATAGTCTCGGGGGGACAAATCTCCTTCTATGGCTACACCTTC
CASSIVSGGQISFYGYTF
>NA|NA|TRBV9|TRBJ2-5
TGTGCCAGCAGCGTCAGGCCACAAGAGACCCAGTACTTC
CASSVRPQETQYF
>NA|once|TRBV10-2|TRBJ2-1
TGCGCCAGCCTCCGGGAGTATCCGCCCTACAATGAGCAGTTCTTC
CASLREYPPYNEQFF
>TRBD2|NA|TRBV10-3|TRBJ2-1
TGTGCCATCGGGATGGCGGGGGTCGACAATGAGCAGTTCTTC
CAIGMAGVDNEQFF
>NA|NA|TRBV7-9|TRBJ1-2
TGTTCCAGCAGCACAGGTCAGGACGGCTACACCTTC
CSSSTGQDGYTF
>TRBD1|NA|TRBV5-1|TRBJ1-2
TGCGCCAGCAGCTTGGCAGGGGGTAATGGCTACACCTTC
CASSLAGGNGYTF
>TRBD2|NA|TRBV30|TRBJ2-1
TGTGCCTGGAGTGTACTAGCGGGAGCTTACAATGAGCAGTTCTTC
CAWSVLAGAYNEQFF
>TRBD1|NA|TRBV11-3|TRBJ2-3
TGTGCCAGCAGCGCACAGGGGGATACGCAGTATTTT
CASSAQGDTQYF
>TRBD1|NA|TRBV4-1|TRBJ1-1
TGCGCCAGCAGCCTCCGGGACAGCCTGAACACTGAAGCTTTCTTT
CASSLRDSLNTEAFF
>NA|NA|TRBV7-3|TRBJ2-1
TGTTCCAGCAGCCTCCAGGGGGGAAGCTCCTACAATGAGCAGTTCTTC
CSSSLQGGSSYNEQFF
>TRBD2|NA|TRBV19|TRBJ2-3
TGTGCCAGTAGTGGGGGGACTAGCGGGACCCCTAGCACAGATACGCAGTATTTT
CASSGGTSGTPSTDTQYF
>TRBD2|NA|TRBV7-9|TRBJ2-5
TGTGCCAGCAGCAGGGATGGTAGCGGGAGTTATTTAGAAGAGACCCAGTACTTC
CASSRDGSGSYLEETQYF
>TRBD1|NA|TRBV15|TRBJ1-1
TGTGCCACCAGCACAGGGGGTAAAACTGAAGCTTTCTTT
CATSTGGKTEAFF
>TRBD1|NA|TRBV15|TRBJ1-1
TGTGCCACCACCTCTAGGGACAGAGGCACTGAAGCTTTCTTT
CATTSRDRGTEAFF
>NA|NA|TRBV4-3|TRBJ2-2
TGCGCCAGCAGCCAAGGGCTCGCCAGGGAGGTTGCCGGGGAGCTGTTTTTT
CASSQGLAREVAGELFF
>NA|NA|TRBV25-1|TRBJ1-1
TGTGCCAGCAGGGTGACAGCCGTCGACGACACTGAAGCTTTCTTT
CASRVTAVDDTEAFF
>NA|NA|TRBV7-3|TRBJ2-3
TGTGCCAGCAGCTTAAGGTCGGGTCAGGGCGGCACAGATACGCAGTATTTT
CASSLRSGQGGTDTQYF
>NA|NA|TRBV25-1|TRBJ2-2
TGTGCCAGCGAACATCTCCAGGGTTCCGGGGAGCTGTTTTTT
CASEHLQGSGELFF
>TRBD2|NA|TRBV4-2|TRBJ2-2
TGTGCCAGCAGCCAAGCTGGAATACTAGCGGGAGGCAACACCGGGGAGCTGTTTTTT
CASSQAGILAGGNTGELFF
>NA|NA|TRBV2|TRBJ1-5
TGTGCCAGCAGTGATGCCGCCAGGGGCAATCAGCCCCAGCATTTT
CASSDAARGNQPQHF
>TRBD2|NA|TRBV5-4|TRBJ2-5
TGTGCCAGCAGCCCCCAGGGAGGGGTGTCGAAGACCCAGTACTTC
CASSPQGGVSKTQYF
>NA|NA|TRBV19|TRBJ1-1
TGTGCCAGCACCGTGAGTGGGGGGTACACTGAAGCTTTCTTT
CASTVSGGYTEAFF
>NA|NA|TRBV7-6|TRBJ1-1
TGTGCCAGCAGCTTAGTAGGCGGACAACTCATGAACACTGAAGCTTTCTTT
CASSLVGGQLMNTEAFF
>NA|NA|TRBV12-5|TRBJ2-6
TGTGCTAGTGGTTTGGTCGGCTCTGGGGCCAACGTCCTGACTTTC
CASGLVGSGANVLTF
>NA|NA|TRBV11-3|TRBJ2-1
TGTGCCAGCAGCTTGCGGGGGCTAGCACCGACCTACAATGAGCAGTTCTTC
CASSLRGLAPTYNEQFF